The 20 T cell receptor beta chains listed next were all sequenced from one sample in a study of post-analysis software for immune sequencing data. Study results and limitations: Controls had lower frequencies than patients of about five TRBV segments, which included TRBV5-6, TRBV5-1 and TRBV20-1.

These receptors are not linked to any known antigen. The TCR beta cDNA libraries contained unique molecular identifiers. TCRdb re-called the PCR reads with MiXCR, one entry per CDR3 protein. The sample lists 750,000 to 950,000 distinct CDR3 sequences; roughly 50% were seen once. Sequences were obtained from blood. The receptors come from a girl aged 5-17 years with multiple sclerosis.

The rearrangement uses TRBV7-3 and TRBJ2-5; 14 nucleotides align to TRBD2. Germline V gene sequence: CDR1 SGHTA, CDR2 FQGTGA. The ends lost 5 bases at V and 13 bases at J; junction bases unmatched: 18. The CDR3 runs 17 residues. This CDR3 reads CASSPPGTSGSLLRGYF. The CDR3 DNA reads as TGTGCCAGCAGCCCCCCCGGGACTAGCGGGAGTCTACTACGGGGGTACTTC.

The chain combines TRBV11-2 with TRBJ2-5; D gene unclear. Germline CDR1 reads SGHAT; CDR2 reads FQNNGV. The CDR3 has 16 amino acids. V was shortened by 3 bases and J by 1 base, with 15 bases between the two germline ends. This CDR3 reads CASSFGNRGVQETQYF. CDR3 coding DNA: TGTGCCAGCAGCTTTGGGAATCGTGGAGTCCAAGAGACCCAGTACTTC.

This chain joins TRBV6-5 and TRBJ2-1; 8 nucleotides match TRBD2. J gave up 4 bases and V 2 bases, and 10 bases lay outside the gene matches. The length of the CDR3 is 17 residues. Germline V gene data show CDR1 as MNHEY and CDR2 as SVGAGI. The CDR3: CASSYPGGSTIYNEQFF. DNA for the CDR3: TGTGCCAGCAGTTACCCGGGGGGGTCGACCATATACAATGAGCAGTTCTTC.

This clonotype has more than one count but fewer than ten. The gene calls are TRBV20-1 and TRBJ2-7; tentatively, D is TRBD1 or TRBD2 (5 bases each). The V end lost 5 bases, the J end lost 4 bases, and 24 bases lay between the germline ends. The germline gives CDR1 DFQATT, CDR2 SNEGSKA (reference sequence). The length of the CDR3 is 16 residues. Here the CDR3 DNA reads TGCAGTGCTCAGCCGGGACGGAATAACCGCGGTTACGAGCAGTACTTC. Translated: CSAQPGRNNRGYEQYF.

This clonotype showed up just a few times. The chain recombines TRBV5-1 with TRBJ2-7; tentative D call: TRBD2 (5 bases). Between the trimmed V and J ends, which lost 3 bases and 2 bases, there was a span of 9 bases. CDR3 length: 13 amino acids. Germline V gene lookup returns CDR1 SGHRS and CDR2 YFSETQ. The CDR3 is CASSYDGTYEQYF. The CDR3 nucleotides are TGCGCCAGCAGCTACGACGGGACCTACGAGCAGTACTTC.

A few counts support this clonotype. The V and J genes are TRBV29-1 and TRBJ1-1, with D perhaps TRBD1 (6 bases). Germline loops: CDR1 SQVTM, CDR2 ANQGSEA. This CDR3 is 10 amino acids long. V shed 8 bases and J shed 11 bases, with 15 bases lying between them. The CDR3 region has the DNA TGCAGCCCTAGTGGAACAGGGGCTTTCTTT. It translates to CSPSGTGAFF.

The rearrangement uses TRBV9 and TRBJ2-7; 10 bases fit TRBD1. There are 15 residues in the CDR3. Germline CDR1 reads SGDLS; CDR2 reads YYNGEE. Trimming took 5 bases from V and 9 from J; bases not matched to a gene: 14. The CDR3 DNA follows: TGTGCCAGCAGTGGGTCACCGGGACAGGGGTTGCCGCAGTACTTC. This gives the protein CASSGSPGQGLPQYF.

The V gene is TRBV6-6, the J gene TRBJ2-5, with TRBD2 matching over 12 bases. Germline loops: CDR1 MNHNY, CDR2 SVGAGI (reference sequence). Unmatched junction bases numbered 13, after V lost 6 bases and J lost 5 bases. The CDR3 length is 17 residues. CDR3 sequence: CASRTGLAGMYAETQYF. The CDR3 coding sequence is TGTGCCAGCAGAACTGGACTAGCGGGAATGTACGCGGAGACCCAGTACTTC.

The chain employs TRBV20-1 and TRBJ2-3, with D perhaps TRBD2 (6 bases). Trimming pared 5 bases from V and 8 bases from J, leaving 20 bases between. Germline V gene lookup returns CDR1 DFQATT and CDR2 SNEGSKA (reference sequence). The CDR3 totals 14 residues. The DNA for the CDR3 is TGCAGTGCTCGGTTTTGGGACTTCCCAGGTACGCAGTATTTT. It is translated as CSARFWDFPGTQYF.

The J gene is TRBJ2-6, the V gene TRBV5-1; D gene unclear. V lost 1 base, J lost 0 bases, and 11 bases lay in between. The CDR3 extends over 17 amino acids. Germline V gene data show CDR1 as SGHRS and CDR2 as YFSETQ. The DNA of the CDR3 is TGCGCCAGCAGCTTGCGGACGGCCTACTCTGGGGCCAACGTCCTGACTTTC. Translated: CASSLRTAYSGANVLTF.

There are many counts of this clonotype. CDR3 nucleotide sequence: TGTGCCAGCGTGTCCGGGAGCGTGCTTGGCTACACCTTC. This translates into CASVSGSVLGYTF. J is TRBJ1-2 and V is TRBV28; D gene ambiguous. The V gene lost 8 bases and the J gene lost 7 bases, with 17 bases spanning the gap. This CDR3 contains 13 residues. Germline CDR1 reads MDHEN; CDR2 reads SYDVKM.

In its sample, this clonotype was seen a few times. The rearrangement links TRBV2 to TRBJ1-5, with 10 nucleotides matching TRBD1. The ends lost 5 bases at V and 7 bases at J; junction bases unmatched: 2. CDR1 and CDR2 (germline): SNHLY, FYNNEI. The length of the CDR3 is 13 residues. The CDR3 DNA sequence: TGTGCCAGCAGTACGGACAGGGGGCAGCCCCAGCATTTT. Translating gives CASSTDRGQPQHF.

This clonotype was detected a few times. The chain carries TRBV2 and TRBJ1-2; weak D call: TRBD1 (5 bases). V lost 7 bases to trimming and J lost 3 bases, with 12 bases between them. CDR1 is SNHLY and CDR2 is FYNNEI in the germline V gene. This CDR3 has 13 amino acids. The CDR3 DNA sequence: TGTGCCAGCACACCTACAGGCTACTATGGCTACACCTTC. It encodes CASTPTGYYGYTF. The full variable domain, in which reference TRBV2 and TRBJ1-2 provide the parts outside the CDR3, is EPEVTQTPSHQVTQMGQEVILRCVPISNHLYFYWYRQILGQKVEFLVSFYNNEISEKSEIFDDQFSVERPDGSNFTLKIRSTKLEDSAMYFCASTPTGYYGYTFGSGTRLTVV.

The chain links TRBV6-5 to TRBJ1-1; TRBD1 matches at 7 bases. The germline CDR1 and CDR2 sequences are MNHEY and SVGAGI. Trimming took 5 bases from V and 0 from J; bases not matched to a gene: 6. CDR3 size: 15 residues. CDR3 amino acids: CASSHWTGMNTEAFF. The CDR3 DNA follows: TGTGCCAGCAGTCATTGGACAGGAATGAACACTGAAGCTTTCTTT.

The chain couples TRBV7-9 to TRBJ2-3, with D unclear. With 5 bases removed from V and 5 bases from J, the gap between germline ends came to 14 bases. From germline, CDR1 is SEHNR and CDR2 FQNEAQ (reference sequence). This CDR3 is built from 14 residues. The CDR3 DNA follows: TGTGCCAGCAGCCCGACCCCCGTAGGAGATACGCAGTATTTT. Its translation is CASSPTPVGDTQYF. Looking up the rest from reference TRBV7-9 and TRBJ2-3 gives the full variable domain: DTGVSQNPRHKITKRGQNVTFRCDPISEHNRLYWYRQTLGQGPEFLTYFQNEAQLEKSRLLSDRFSAERPKGSFSTLEIQRTEQGDSAMYLCASSPTPVGDTQYFGPGTRLTVL.

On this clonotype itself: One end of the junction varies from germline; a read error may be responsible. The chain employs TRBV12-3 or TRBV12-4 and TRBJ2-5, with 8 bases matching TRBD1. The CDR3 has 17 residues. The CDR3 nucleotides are TGCGCCAGCAGTATCAGCGACAGGGGAGTGTCCCAAGAGACCCAGTACTTC. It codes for CASSISDRGVSQETQYF.

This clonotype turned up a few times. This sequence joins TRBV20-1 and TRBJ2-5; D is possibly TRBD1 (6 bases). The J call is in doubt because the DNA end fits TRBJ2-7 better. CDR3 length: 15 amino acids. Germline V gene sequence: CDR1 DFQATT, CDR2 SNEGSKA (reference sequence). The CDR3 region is CSARDGLRGLYEQYF. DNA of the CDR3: TGCAGTGCTAGAGATGGCCTCAGGGGCCTTTACGAGCAGTACTTC.

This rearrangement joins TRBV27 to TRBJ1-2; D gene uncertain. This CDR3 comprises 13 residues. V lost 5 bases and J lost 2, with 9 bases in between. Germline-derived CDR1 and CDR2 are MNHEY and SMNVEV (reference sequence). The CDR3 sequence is CASSLMGNYGYTF. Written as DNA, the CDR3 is TGTGCCAGCAGTCTGATGGGGAACTATGGCTACACCTTC.

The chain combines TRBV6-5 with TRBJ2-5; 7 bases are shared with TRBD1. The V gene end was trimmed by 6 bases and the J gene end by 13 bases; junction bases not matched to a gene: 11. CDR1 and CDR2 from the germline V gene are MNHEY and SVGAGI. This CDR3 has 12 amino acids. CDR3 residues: CASSWDSALLYF. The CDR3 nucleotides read TGTGCCAGCAGCTGGGACAGCGCCCTACTGTACTTC.

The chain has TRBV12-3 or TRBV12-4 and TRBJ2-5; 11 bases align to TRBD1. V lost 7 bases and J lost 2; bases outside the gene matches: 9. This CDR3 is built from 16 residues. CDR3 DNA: TGTGCCAGCACTATAGGGGGACAGGGGGATCAAGAGACCCAGTACTTC. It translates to CASTIGGQGDQETQYF.